One and the same sample provided the 7 T cell receptor beta chains below, sequenced in a study of cytomegalovirus exposure and HLA in healthy donors (dated by TCRdb to between 2016 and 2019). Receptor libraries were prepared by the immunoSEQ multiplex PCR assay. For the multiplex PCR, a mixture combining 60 forward primers for TCR Vbeta segments and 13 reverse primers for TCR Jbeta segments was used. The table comes from immuneACCESS by way of TCRdb, which keeps in-frame sequences with V and J called. Part of the clones is missing from these tables; in studies checked, under half for an unresolved V gene and the rest for unknown reasons. The sample yields about 160,000 clones; 81% were counted once. The top ten clones comprise roughly 1.4% of the sample. Sequenced material: PBMCs. The receptors here all came from a man between 50 and 59 years old in good health and CMV-seropositive.

The chain employs TRBV15 and TRBJ2-7; 13 nucleotides align to TRBD2. There are 14 residues in the CDR3. The trim removed 6 bases at V and 4 bases at J, leaving 3 bases unmatched. Germline CDR1 is LNHNV and CDR2 is YYDKDF (reference sequence). The CDR3 loop reads CATRRTSGSYEQYF. The CDR3 nucleotides are TGTGCCACCAGGCGGACTAGCGGGAGTTACGAGCAGTACTTC.

The chain uses TRBV6-5 and TRBJ1-2, with D tentatively TRBD1 (6 bases). Per germline, CDR1 MNHEY and CDR2 SVGAGI. V shed 9 bases and J shed 6 bases, with 17 bases lying between them. The CDR3 extends over 13 amino acids. As DNA, the CDR3 is TGTGCCAGGGCACAGGGAATCAAGCATGGCTACACCTTC. It translates to CARAQGIKHGYTF.

This clone occurred once. In DNA, the CDR3 is TGCGCCAGCAGCTTCGACAGCCAAGAGACCCAGTACTTC. The encoded protein is CASSFDSQETQYF. The genes are TRBV5-1 and TRBJ2-5; maybe TRBD1 (5 bases). The CDR3 totals 13 residues. The V end was cut by 2 bases, the J end by 1 base, with 6 bases between. The germline CDR1 and CDR2 sequences are SGHRS and YFSETQ.

This clone was observed a few times. The gene calls are TRBV5-1 and TRBJ2-5; TRBD1 matches 12 bases. The germline V gene encodes CDR1 SGHRS and CDR2 YFSETQ. Losses at the gene ends were 4 bases for V and 4 bases for J; bases not matched to a gene: 5. The length of the CDR3 is 15 residues. CDR3 residues: CASSLGQGARETQYF. CDR3 nucleotides: TGCGCCAGCAGCCTGGGACAGGGGGCGAGAGAGACCCAGTACTTC.

Notes on this clone: Different DNA sequences within this sample yield the same CDR3. The CDR3 nucleotides are TGTGCCAGCAGCTTGGGGGGAGCTGAAGCTTTCTTT. Translated, it gives CASSLGGAEAFF. The rearrangement links TRBV7-9 to TRBJ1-1, with a possible D match to TRBD1 (5 bases). Looked up from germline, CDR1 is SEHNR and CDR2 is FQNEAQ (reference sequence). V lost 3 bases, J lost 6 bases, and 8 bases lay in between. The CDR3 sequence is 12 residues long.

This rearrangement joins TRBV28 to TRBJ2-7, with D possibly being TRBD1 (5 bases). The CDR3 runs to 15 residues. CDR1 is MDHEN and CDR2 is SYDVKM in the germline V gene. V lost 3 bases and J 0 bases, leaving 12 bases between the germline ends. The CDR3 DNA sequence: TGTGCCAGCAGTTTCTGGCAGGGCGACTCCTACGAGCAGTACTTC. Protein sequence: CASSFWQGDSYEQYF.

The chain links TRBV9 to TRBJ2-3; 13 nucleotides agree with TRBD2. Germline V gene lookup returns CDR1 SGDLS and CDR2 YYNGEE. The CDR3 is 18 residues long. V was clipped by 1 base and J by 8 bases; unmatched bases: 13. Here the CDR3 reads CASSVTGTVGLAGVTQYF. The DNA of the CDR3 is TGTGCCAGCAGCGTAACCGGGACGGTTGGACTAGCGGGAGTTACGCAGTATTTT.